This T cell receptor (beta chain) was retrieved from a study of vaccination and CD4 T cells after COVID-19. CDR3 size: 14 residues. Germline assignment: CDR1 DFQATT and CDR2 SNEGSKA (reference sequence). V lost 3 bases to trimming and J lost 5 bases, with 17 bases between them. The sample's treatment: roughly 11-day PBMC culture with coronavirus spike peptide pools or control peptides (ViraFEST assay). Around 2 million PBMCs per well were cultured with 8.5 to 10 IU/ml IL-2 and about 9.7 ug/ml peptide pools. Regarding this clonotype: No antigen is known for it.

Points from the study as a whole: Spike mono-reactivity was shown by 304 of 307 vaccine-specific clones in convalescent patients. A nonsignificant median increase from around 20 to 38 SARS-CoV-2-reactive clonotypes was observed.

An Oncomine TCR Beta short-read assay was used to sequence the DNA from cultured CD4+ T cells. TCRdb reprocessed the PCR reads via MiXCR and lists one record per CDR3 protein. Among roughly 13,000 distinct CDR3 sequences, around 60% were seen once, and the ten largest hold 15% to 20%. V gene TRBV20-1 combines with J gene TRBJ2-7, with D possibly TRBD1 on 6 matching bases. Source material: CD4+ T cells from blood, cultured in vitro. This clonotype was obtained from a human donor who had recovered from COVID-19. The CDR3 sequence is CSASSGTGLHEQYF. The CDR3 DNA follows: TGCAGTGCTAGTTCTGGAACAGGGCTCCACGAGCAGTACTTC.